This entry is about one T cell receptor beta chain. The antigen is unknown. TCRdb's copy holds only in-frame clones and misses some; the assay was immunoSEQ multiplex PCR. Here the sample spans fewer than 50,000 clones, almost 65% being singletons. Enrolled patients, whose metastatic non-small-cell lung cancer was chemo-refractory, received focal radiation plus CTLA-4 blockade with ipilimumab. The CDR3 length is 13 residues. V was cut by 4 bases and J by 6 bases, with 16 bases left in between. The V gene's germline CDR1 is GTSNPN and CDR2 SVGIG (reference sequence). The data originate from a study of radiotherapy plus CTLA-4 blockade in lung cancer. Study-wide points: Blood-borne expansion of tumor-derived TCR clones followed radiotherapy plus ipilimumab. Alongside interferon-beta, early blood T cell clone dynamics were reportedly the best predictor of response.

This rearrangement joins TRBV30 to TRBJ2-7; maybe TRBD2 (6 bases). Material: peripheral blood, obtained from a patient treated with radiotherapy plus ipilimumab. The receptor was isolated from a human donor with non-small cell lung cancer who had a partial response to radiotherapy plus ipilimumab. CDR3 sequence (DNA): TGTGCCTGGACCGGGGACTCCTTCGGCGAGCAGTACTTC. Encoded protein: CAWTGDSFGEQYF.